The sequence of this T cell receptor (beta chain) was determined in a study of T cells in Graves' hyperthyroidism and ophthalmopathy. Exclusion followed for patients with uncontrolled infection, other autoimmune disease, pregnancy or lactation. This clonotype occurred many times. Its antigen is not identified. After removal of 2 bases from V and 4 bases from J, the junction contained 2 bases not matched to a gene. This CDR3 contains 15 residues. The CDR3 regions of TCR beta were amplified from RNA transcripts. A set of HTBI primers served as the primers for a first-round RT-PCR of the TCR CDR3. TCRdb reprocessed the multiplex PCR reads with MiXCR, giving one entry per CDR3 protein. The table has 310,000 or so distinct CDR3 sequences, over 15% seen once. Whole-study findings and limits: A model built on 13 V-J features separated ophthalmopathy from stable hyperthyroidism. Most thyroid clonotypes with frequency above 0.001 were detected in blood.

The chain carries TRBV12-3 or TRBV12-4 and TRBJ2-1, with 10 bases lining up with TRBD2. The sequence was collected from a woman aged 55-70 years with Graves' ophthalmopathy. Sample: blood. The CDR3 DNA reads as TGTGCCAGCAGTTTAAGCGGGGGGGCTTACAATGAGCAGTTCTTC. This gives the protein CASSLSGGAYNEQFF.